The 13 T cell receptor beta chains in this list originate from one sample, sequenced in a study of beta chain features in type 1 diabetes. Study outcomes and limitations: TCRB CDR3s were moderately but significantly shorter in Type 1 diabetes patients in all four CD4+ subsets.

No antigen has been identified for these receptors. The study reverse transcribed the entire isolated RNA, so it sequenced expressed TCRB transcripts. Some clones are missing from TCRdb's copy, which holds only in-frame ones; the method was immunoSEQ multiplex PCR. The sample shows about 260,000 clones, 20% of them seen only once. The material sequenced was naive CD4+ T cells from blood. The receptors here all came from a woman in her 40s with type 1 diabetes.

A remark on this clone: Distinct nucleotide sequences in the sample also encode this CDR3. This chain joins TRBV10-3 and TRBJ2-5; D uncertain. V dropped 2 bases and J dropped 2 bases, with 3 bases sitting between them. CDR1 is ENHRY and CDR2 is SYGVKD in the germline V gene. This CDR3 comprises 12 residues. CDR3 in amino acids: CAISERQETQYF. CDR3 DNA: TGTGCCATCAGTGAGCGTCAAGAGACCCAGTACTTC.

The chain employs TRBV18 and TRBJ1-1, with D maybe TRBD1 (5 bases). Deletions cut 9 bases from V and 4 bases from J, with 12 bases between. This CDR3 spans 12 amino acids. Germline CDR1 is KGHSH and CDR2 is LQKENI. As DNA, the CDR3 is TGTGCCAGTGACGACAGATTCACTGAAGCTTTCTTT. Its protein product is CASDDRFTEAFF.

This rearrangement joins TRBV28 to TRBJ2-7; no firm D call. V lost 7 bases and J 0 bases, leaving 4 bases between the germline ends. This CDR3 is 11 amino acids long. CDR1 is MDHEN, CDR2 SYDVKM, per germline. The CDR3, as DNA: TGTGCCAGCACTTACTCCTACGAGCAGTACTTC. This encodes CASTYSYEQYF. The complete variable domain, with remaining parts taken from reference TRBV28 and TRBJ2-7, reads DVKVTQSSRYLVKRTGEKVFLECVQDMDHENMFWYRQDPGLGLRLIYFSYDVKMKEKGDIPEGYSVSREKKERFSLILESASTNQTSMYLCASTYSYEQYFGPGTRLTVT.

This clone showed up just a few times. This chain links TRBV27 with TRBJ2-7; possibly TRBD1 for D (5 bases). Trimming cost V 8 bases and J 2 bases, with 19 bases left between them. Germline CDR1 MNHEY, CDR2 SMNVEV (reference sequence). This CDR3 has 15 amino acids. The CDR3 spells CASGPQLGLPYEQYF. Here the CDR3 DNA reads TGTGCCAGCGGGCCACAATTGGGGCTCCCCTACGAGCAGTACTTC.

The chain is built from TRBV18 and TRBJ2-7; TRBD1 matches at 8 bases. V shed 6 bases, J shed 1 base, and the junction held 5 bases outside the gene matches. CDR1 and CDR2 (germline): KGHSH, LQKENI. CDR3 length: 14 residues. The CDR3 coding sequence is TGTGCCAGCTCTCCGCGGGACAGGTCCTACGAGCAGTACTTC. This codes for CASSPRDRSYEQYF.

This clone has just a few counts. CDR3 nucleotides: TGTGCCAGCAGCTCAGGAACCAGGAACTACGAGCAGTACTTC. Translating gives CASSSGTRNYEQYF. The chain joins TRBV7-9 to TRBJ2-7, with D hard to call. CDR1 and CDR2 (germline): SEHNR, FQNEAQ (reference sequence). The CDR3 sequence is 14 residues long. The V end was cut by 4 bases, the J end by 3 bases, with 13 bases between.

The chain carries TRBV5-1 and TRBJ2-1; D not certain. The CDR3 length is 15 residues. Germline V lookup: CDR1 SGHRS, CDR2 YFSETQ. V lost 3 bases, J lost 0 bases, and 10 bases lay in between. The CDR3 spells CASSSEGVSYNEQFF. In DNA form, the CDR3 reads TGCGCCAGCAGCTCCGAAGGAGTCTCCTACAATGAGCAGTTCTTC.

The sample holds a few counts of this clone. The chain joins TRBV25-1 to TRBJ1-1; possible D gene TRBD1, 6 bases. The CDR3 runs to 15 residues. Germline V gene data show CDR1 as MGHDK and CDR2 as SYGVNS. Trimming took 8 bases from V and 4 from J, leaving 20 bases between them. CDR3: CASVTSGGTGTEAFF. In DNA, the CDR3 is TGTGCCAGCGTTACGTCGGGGGGCACCGGCACTGAAGCTTTCTTT.

The chain joins TRBV29-1 to TRBJ2-5, with D maybe TRBD1 (6 bases). V lost 6 bases and J 8 bases, leaving 13 bases between the germline ends. Germline V gene sequence: CDR1 SQVTM, CDR2 ANQGSEA. This CDR3 spans 11 amino acids. This CDR3 is CSVWTEITQYF. DNA of the CDR3: TGCAGCGTGTGGACAGAAATAACCCAGTACTTC.

This clone was seen only a few times. The CDR3 DNA is TGCAGCGTCCGACAGGGCATGAACACTGAAGCTTTCTTT. Translation gives CSVRQGMNTEAFF. This chain joins TRBV29-1 and TRBJ1-1; TRBD1 aligns across 7 bases. Germline loops: CDR1 SQVTM, CDR2 ANQGSEA. Trimming at V came to 6 bases and at J to 0 bases, leaving 4 bases not matched to a gene. The CDR3 loop spans 13 amino acids.

The V and J genes are TRBV5-1 and TRBJ1-2; 7 bases line up with TRBD1. The J segment lost 7 bases and the V segment lost 2 bases, leaving 8 bases of the junction unmatched. The CDR3 consists of 14 residues. Germline V gives CDR1 SGHRS, CDR2 YFSETQ. CDR3 region: CASSFSGGPFGYTF. CDR3 bases: TGCGCCAGCAGCTTCTCAGGGGGACCCTTTGGCTACACCTTC.

The CDR3, as DNA: TGTGCCAGCAGTACCGGGACAGCGAACACTGAAGCTTTCTTT. Translated: CASSTGTANTEAFF. V usage is TRBV27 and J usage is TRBJ1-1, with 7 bases aligning to TRBD1. This CDR3 is built from 14 residues. The V gene's germline CDR1 is MNHEY and CDR2 SMNVEV (reference sequence). V lost 5 bases and J lost 1; bases outside the gene matches: 4.

The chain has TRBV14 and TRBJ1-6; D unresolved. Germline CDR1 and CDR2: SGHDN and FVKESK. The CDR3 is 16 residues long. Trimming took off 4 bases at V and 9 bases at J, with 19 bases between the two ends. The CDR3 reads CASSRTTATGSSPLHF. In nucleotides, the CDR3 is TGTGCCAGCAGCCGTACGACGGCCACGGGATCTTCACCCCTCCACTTT.